This T cell receptor beta chain stems from a study of blood T cell repertoires in COVID-19 (dated by TCRdb to 2019 to 2021). Background on the whole study: Collaborator samples came from the United States, Italy and Spain and covered acute and convalescent phases of COVID-19. The prospective study material was composed of cDNA or gDNA derived from T cells, B-cell-depleted T cells, or PBMCs. Subjects who had been exposed to COVID-19, were actively infected with it, or had recovered from it provided the deeply sampled blood TCRbeta repertoires that made up the dataset. A freely available public database, intended as a resource for researchers studying the immune response to SARS-CoV-2, is where the repertoires were released. The samples were drawn from two sources: the first 160 participants of the ongoing ImmuneRACE study, and 1,000 to 1,500 subjects contributed by 6 global collaborators. The sample metadata nearly always contained a de-identified subject ID, COVID-19 status, age in years and sex. Where HLA class I and class II types were available, the types were taken from metadata supplied by the sample provider, not from assay-based typing. Beyond this particular receptor, the publication reports: The amount of clinical and demographic metadata varied by source and participant and was provided uncurated.

As for this clone: This receptor's antigen is unknown. Nothing much larger sits one base from this clone, and base qualities are not available.

TCRbeta CDR3 regions were amplified from genomic DNA by means of the immunoSEQ Assay, a bias-controlled multiplex PCR. On the study's bioinformatics: The number of nucleated cells in each sample was estimated from the amplification of reference gene primers within the assay. To quantify the absolute abundance of each unique TCRbeta CDR3 rearrangement, sequence reads were collapsed and filtered. Productive Simpson clonality was computed per sample as the square root of Simpson's diversity index over productive rearrangements. TCRdb provides this immuneACCESS table in a form limited to in-frame rearrangements. Some clones are lacking; in checked studies, under half of them reflect an unresolved V gene, and why the rest are absent is not known. For V, J and clone size, that table is used; D and trimming come from the DNA. The sample yields 150,000 to 200,000 clones; more than 75% were counted once. Clones ranked in the top ten supply around 5.9% of the sample.

Including cysteine and phenylalanine, the CDR3 has 16 amino acids. The DNA shown is the 48-base CDR3, in frame from base 1. Relative to germline, V is missing 7 bases and J is missing 2 bases, with 4 bases of the junction outside any gene match. The germline V gene yields MGHRA for CDR1 and YSYEKL for CDR2. One collaborating source in Seattle enrolled patients during active infection and followed them longitudinally through the course of disease. Collaborating institutions collected whole blood in K2EDTA tubes following their own protocols. For TCRbeta analysis, collaborator samples were shipped as frozen whole blood, as isolated PBMCs, or as DNA extracted from either sample type.

The V and J genes are TRBV4-1 and TRBJ2-1; the junction holds 14 bases that match TRBD2. Sequenced input: peripheral blood. This TCR was recovered from a woman aged 40 to 50 with COVID-19, enrolled during active disease. The bases are TGCGCCAGCACCCAGACTAGCGGGGGGGCCTACAATGAGCAGTTCTTC. It translates as CASTQTSGGAYNEQFF.